The next 30 T cell receptor beta chains were all read from a single sample in a study of cytomegalovirus exposure and HLA in healthy donors. Researchers ran the PCR with 60 Vbeta and 13 Jbeta primers. Here immunoSEQ multiplex PCR was the method, and the copy in TCRdb shows in-frame clones only, minus some. The repertoire includes about 140,000 clones, 70% to 80% of them detected once, and approximately 5.6% sits in the top ten. The sequenced sample consisted of PBMCs. These receptors were taken from a woman aged 40 to 50 in good health and CMV-seropositive.

This clone was seen only once. The J gene is TRBJ2-7, the V gene TRBV6-5; D possibly corresponds to TRBD2 (6 bases). V lost 8 bases to trimming and J lost 3 bases, with 20 bases between them. This CDR3 has 15 residues. The germline V gene encodes CDR1 MNHEY and CDR2 SVGAGI. The CDR3 sequence: CASAFGGSNSYEQYF. The CDR3 DNA follows: TGTGCCAGCGCCTTCGGGGGTTCTAATAGCTACGAGCAGTACTTC.

This chain uses TRBV19 with TRBJ2-5; 9 bases agree with TRBD2. Germline V CDR1 and CDR2: LNHDA, SQIVND (reference sequence). This CDR3 contains 15 residues. Unmatched junction bases numbered 6, after V lost 3 bases and J lost 4 bases. As DNA, the CDR3 is TGTGCCAGTAGTATTTATGGCGGGAGGGGAGAGACCCAGTACTTC. Amino acid sequence: CASSIYGGRGETQYF.

The CDR3 DNA is TGCAGTGCTAAGATAGGGGCCTCTCAGTACTTC. It yields the protein CSAKIGASQYF. The V gene is TRBV20-1, the J gene TRBJ2-4; weak D call: TRBD1 (5 bases). The ends were cut back, 4 bases at V and 12 bases at J, with 13 bases in the middle. This CDR3 is built from 11 residues. Germline CDR1 is DFQATT and CDR2 is SNEGSKA (reference sequence).

This chain uses TRBV11-2 with TRBJ2-3, with a tentative D call TRBD2 (5 bases). This CDR3 comprises 17 residues. V was clipped by 1 base and J by 3 bases, with 17 bases between them. CDR1 SGHAT and CDR2 FQNNGV come from the germline V gene. The CDR3 region has the DNA TGTGCCAGCAGCTTAGCGTATGAGCTGGGAGCGACAGATACGCAGTATTTT. Its protein product is CASSLAYELGATDTQYF.

With respect to this clone: An end of the junction does not agree with germline; a read error may underlie this. This chain links TRBV19 with TRBJ2-2; 7 bases fit TRBD1. This CDR3 is built from 15 residues. Germline V gene data show CDR1 as LNHDA and CDR2 as SQIVND (reference sequence). In DNA, the CDR3 is TGTGCCAGTAGTCTCTCGGACAGGAACTCCGGGGAGCTGTTTTTT. It specifies CASSLSDRNSGELFF.

V usage is TRBV10-3 and J usage is TRBJ2-6, with 10 positions matching TRBD1. The CDR3 contains 19 residues. The V and J ends lost 4 bases and 0 bases, in that order; junction bases with no gene match: 9. The V gene's germline CDR1 is ENHRY and CDR2 SYGVKD. CDR3 in DNA: TGTGCCATCAGTGCCCGTGGACAGGGGGGAGACTCTGGGGCCAACGTCCTGACTTTC. Protein product: CAISARGQGGDSGANVLTF.

The count of this clone is one. The chain carries TRBV25-1 and TRBJ2-1; 7 nucleotides match TRBD2. CDR3 size: 14 residues. The J segment lost 11 bases and the V segment lost 0 bases, leaving 7 bases of the junction unmatched. Germline CDR1 is MGHDK and CDR2 is SYGVNS. The CDR3 sequence is CASSEYHGRGKQFF. Written as DNA, the CDR3 is TGTGCCAGCAGTGAATATCATGGGCGGGGGAAGCAGTTCTTC.

This clone has just one count. This CDR3 reads CASSDRGRGQFGNQPQHF. In DNA form, the CDR3 reads TGTGCCAGCAGTGACAGGGGCAGGGGGCAATTTGGCAATCAGCCCCAGCATTTT. The chain couples TRBV2 to TRBJ1-5; TRBD1 matches 8 bases. V lost 3 bases to trimming and J lost 2 bases; unmatched junction nucleotides: 12. The CDR3 spans 18 residues. The germline gives CDR1 SNHLY, CDR2 FYNNEI.

The chain combines TRBV27 with TRBJ2-7; TRBD2 is a possible D gene (6 bases). Trimming took 10 bases from V and 4 from J, leaving 20 bases between them. This CDR3 spans 14 amino acids. CDR1 and CDR2 from the germline V gene are MNHEY and SMNVEV (reference sequence). The CDR3 loop is CATRGTGEWYEQYF. CDR3 nucleotides: TGTGCCACCCGTGGAACGGGAGAATGGTACGAGCAGTACTTC.

The chain has TRBV7-8 and TRBJ2-3; 11 nucleotides line up with TRBD1. CDR1 and CDR2 from the germline V gene are SGHVS and FQNEAQ. The CDR3 contains 14 residues. V shed 8 bases and J 3 bases; nucleotides not matched to a gene: 4. This CDR3 reads CASLGTGGTDTQYF. CDR3 nucleotide sequence: TGTGCCAGCCTAGGGACAGGGGGGACAGATACGCAGTATTTT.

The chain is built from TRBV5-1 and TRBJ2-5; TRBD1 matches 7 bases. This CDR3 region has 15 residues. V lost 4 bases to trimming and J lost 1 base; unmatched junction nucleotides: 7. Germline loops: CDR1 SGHRS, CDR2 YFSETQ. CDR3 amino acids: CASSPLAGGQETQYF. For the CDR3, the DNA is TGCGCCAGCAGCCCCCTGGCAGGGGGCCAAGAGACCCAGTACTTC.

This clone was seen only a few times. Here the CDR3 reads CASSIPGHLVPGANVLTF. CDR3 nucleotides: TGTGCCAGCAGCATACCGGGACACCTGGTACCTGGGGCCAACGTCCTGACTTTC. This chain uses TRBV9 with TRBJ2-6; D is perhaps TRBD1 (6 bases). CDR3 size: 18 residues. V was shortened by 4 bases and J by 2 bases, with 19 bases between the two germline ends. Germline CDR1 SGDLS, CDR2 YYNGEE.

The genes are TRBV29-1 and TRBJ2-5, with 7 nucleotides matching TRBD1. Looked up from germline, CDR1 is SQVTM and CDR2 is ANQGSEA. CDR3 length: 15 amino acids. With V trimmed by 0 bases and J by 7 bases, 11 bases remained unmatched. The CDR3 bases are TGCAGCGTTGAAGATCTCGGGACAGCGGTGCGGACCCAGTACTTC. Residues: CSVEDLGTAVRTQYF.

This clone has only a few counts. This chain uses TRBV25-1 with TRBJ2-1; D ambiguous. Between the trimmed V and J ends, which lost 6 bases and 8 bases, there was a span of 5 bases. Germline V gives CDR1 MGHDK, CDR2 SYGVNS. CDR3 length: 10 residues. The CDR3 protein is CASRRDEQFF. CDR3 nucleotide sequence: TGTGCCAGCAGACGAGATGAGCAGTTCTTC.

The chain combines TRBV27 with TRBJ2-7, with 7 bases aligning to TRBD2. Germline CDR1 reads MNHEY; CDR2 reads SMNVEV (reference sequence). Losses at the gene ends were 6 bases for V and 4 bases for J; bases not matched to a gene: 6. The CDR3 extends over 13 amino acids. The CDR3 here is CASRKRDTYEQYF. Here the CDR3 DNA reads TGTGCCAGCAGAAAGCGGGATACTTACGAGCAGTACTTC.

The J gene is TRBJ1-2, the V gene TRBV28, with D maybe TRBD1 (6 bases). Germline values: CDR1 MDHEN, CDR2 SYDVKM. Trimming left V 2 bases short and J 5 bases short, with 9 bases between. This CDR3 region has 13 residues. Written as DNA, the CDR3 is TGTGCCAGCAGTTTAGGGGGCCGGTATGGCTACACCTTC. Translation gives CASSLGGRYGYTF.

CDR3 amino acids: CASSLRTSGREYEQYF. In nucleotides, the CDR3 is TGTGCCAGCAGCTTAAGGACTAGCGGGAGAGAATACGAGCAGTACTTC. The gene calls are TRBV7-9 and TRBJ2-7; TRBD2 aligns across 13 bases. The germline V gene encodes CDR1 SEHNR and CDR2 FQNEAQ (reference sequence). This CDR3 comprises 16 residues. V gave up 2 bases and J gave up 4 bases; unmatched junction bases: 5.

J is TRBJ2-5 and V is TRBV4-1, with D perhaps matching TRBD1 (6 bases). V was clipped by 8 bases and J by 1 base, with 11 bases between them. CDR1 is MGHRA and CDR2 is YSYEKL in the germline V gene. CDR3 length: 13 amino acids. The CDR3 coding sequence is TGCGCCAGCCGCGAACAGGGCCAAGAGACCCAGTACTTC. This encodes CASREQGQETQYF.

This clone showed up just a few times. This rearrangement joins TRBV5-1 to TRBJ2-3, with D tentatively TRBD2 (6 bases). The length of the CDR3 is 13 residues. Germline V CDR1 and CDR2: SGHRS, YFSETQ. V lost 0 bases and J 4 bases, leaving 6 bases between the germline ends. The CDR3: CASSLGGADTQYF. The DNA of the CDR3 is TGCGCCAGCAGCTTGGGGGGGGCAGATACGCAGTATTTT.

The chain uses TRBV29-1 and TRBJ1-4; D is perhaps TRBD1 (5 bases). The CDR3 runs to 12 residues. Germline CDR1 reads SQVTM; CDR2 reads ANQGSEA. V lost 0 bases and J lost 11, with 10 bases in between. This CDR3 reads CSVEDPGKKLFF. CDR3 coding DNA: TGCAGCGTTGAAGACCCAGGGAAGAAACTGTTTTTT.

The chain links TRBV19 to TRBJ2-7; D not resolved. V lost 3 bases, J lost 3 bases, and 15 bases lay in between. Per germline, CDR1 LNHDA and CDR2 SQIVND (reference sequence). CDR3 length equals 15 residues. CDR3 sequence: CASSIFLSGSYEQYF. CDR3 coding DNA: TGTGCCAGTAGTATTTTTCTCAGTGGCAGCTACGAGCAGTACTTC.

The chain couples TRBV29-1 to TRBJ2-3; D is ambiguous. From germline, CDR1 is SQVTM and CDR2 ANQGSEA. Trimming shortened V by 6 bases and J by 0 bases, and 10 bases separated the two germline ends. The CDR3 extends over 13 amino acids. CDR3 in DNA: TGCAGCGTACGGCGGCCCAGCACAGATACGCAGTATTTT. It is translated as CSVRRPSTDTQYF.

J is TRBJ2-5 and V is TRBV7-9, with TRBD1 identical over 8 bases. V lost 4 bases, J lost 3 bases, and 4 bases stayed unmatched. The CDR3 is 14 amino acids. The germline V gene encodes CDR1 SEHNR and CDR2 FQNEAQ (reference sequence). The CDR3 reads CASSSPDREETQYF. The CDR3 DNA reads TGTGCCAGCAGCTCTCCGGACAGGGAAGAGACCCAGTACTTC.

The chain couples TRBV14 to TRBJ2-7; 9 nucleotides match TRBD1. CDR1 SGHDN and CDR2 FVKESK come from the germline V gene. The CDR3 totals 17 residues. J lost 3 bases, V lost 2 bases, and 11 bases had no gene match. CDR3 loop: CASSQLGQGQRSYEQYF. In DNA form, the CDR3 reads TGTGCCAGCAGCCAATTAGGACAGGGGCAACGCAGCTACGAGCAGTACTTC.

The chain carries TRBV19 and TRBJ2-1; 7 bases agree with TRBD2. V was clipped by 4 bases and J by 8 bases; unmatched bases: 11. Germline V gene data show CDR1 as LNHDA and CDR2 as SQIVND (reference sequence). The length of the CDR3 is 15 residues. The CDR3 sequence: CASSKSSGMGYEQFF. Written as DNA, the CDR3 is TGTGCCAGTAGTAAATCCAGCGGGATGGGCTATGAGCAGTTCTTC.

This clone was seen just once. V is TRBV6-5 and J is TRBJ2-2; D might be TRBD1 (6 bases). V lost 7 bases to trimming and J lost 3 bases, with 9 bases between them. The CDR3 runs to 13 residues. CDR1 is MNHEY and CDR2 is SVGAGI in the germline V gene. CDR3 protein: CASTYRDTGELFF. The DNA of the CDR3 is TGTGCCAGCACCTACAGGGACACCGGGGAGCTGTTTTTT.

The chain has TRBV11-2 and TRBJ2-3, with TRBD2 identical over 11 bases. V trimming: 3 bases; J trimming: 2 bases; junction bases outside the gene matches: 7. The germline V gene has CDR1 SGHAT and CDR2 FQNNGV. This CDR3 comprises 17 residues. The CDR3 is CASSFVTSGVPTDTQYF. CDR3 in DNA: TGTGCCAGCAGCTTCGTGACTAGCGGGGTACCCACAGATACGCAGTATTTT.

The V and J genes are TRBV4-2 and TRBJ2-2; TRBD2 matches 9 bases. Germline-derived CDR1 and CDR2 are LGHNA and YNFKEQ. The CDR3 runs 16 residues. The V gene end was trimmed by 4 bases and the J gene end by 6 bases; junction bases not matched to a gene: 9. The DNA of the CDR3 is TGTGCCAGCAGCCTCTTTAGCGGGAGTGTGTCCGGGGAGCTGTTTTTT. Translation: CASSLFSGSVSGELFF.

The chain combines TRBV9 with TRBJ2-2; D may be TRBD2 (6 bases). The germline CDR1 and CDR2 sequences are SGDLS and YYNGEE. The CDR3 length is 16 residues. V was trimmed by 6 bases and J by 0 bases, leaving 15 bases between them. CDR3 coding DNA: TGTGCCAGCAAGGGGCGGGGCAGCGCGAACACCGGGGAGCTGTTTTTT. Amino acids: CASKGRGSANTGELFF.

The J gene is TRBJ1-1, the V gene TRBV15; no definite D call. V was pared by 2 bases and J by 7 bases, with 8 bases between. Germline V gene sequence: CDR1 LNHNV, CDR2 YYDKDF (reference sequence). The CDR3 length is 12 residues. The CDR3 sequence: CATSRSRSEAFF. In nucleotides, the CDR3 is TGTGCCACCAGCAGATCGAGAAGTGAAGCTTTCTTT.